Reported below is one T cell receptor (beta chain). Antigen specificity is unknown. V shed 3 bases and J 7 bases; nucleotides not matched to a gene: 6. This CDR3 has 14 residues. Germline loops: CDR1 MGHRA, CDR2 YSYEKL. The treatment here: oral pan-JAK inhibitor, 5-10 mg twice daily. The data were obtained in a study of CD8+ T cells in alopecia areata. Study in general: Treated patients received oral tofacitinib, 5 to 10 mg twice daily. A 6-month period off drug followed tofacitinib, which lasted 6 to 18 months.

It was cDNA, reverse transcribed from extracted RNA, that served as the sequencing template. The data were produced by immunoSEQ multiplex PCR, yet TCRdb's version contains in-frame clones alone and is incomplete. The table records around 100,000 clones, 85% to 90% of them present only once. Study-level results: Many of the expanded lesional clones endured in scalp and blood while on tofacitinib. Tofacitinib significantly brought down scalp clonality and expanded CD8+ clones among top 100.

The chain has TRBV4-1 and TRBJ2-3; 8 positions match TRBD2. The material sequenced was CD8+ T cells sorted from blood, taken at approximately week 30, from a patient treated with tofacitinib. The clonotype originates from a human donor with alopecia areata. This CDR3 is CASSHFSGTNTQYF. CDR3 nucleotide sequence: TGCGCCAGCAGCCACTTTAGCGGGACCAATACGCAGTATTTT.